A single sample is the source of the 10 T cell receptor beta chains below, sequenced in a study of T cell repertoires in cytomegalovirus infection. From the reads, TCRdb called clonotypes with MiXCR, one entry per CDR3 protein. This table holds about 830,000 distinct CDR3 sequences, approximately 32% found once. For these receptors, no antigen is known. Sample: cultured CD8+ T cells from PBMCs, taken from culture after CMV antigen stimulation. The receptors derive from a human donor in good health (CMV status not recorded). Some clones in this sample may be carry-over from other donors' samples.

The V gene is TRBV2, the J gene TRBJ1-2; no firm D call. This CDR3 has 11 residues. Germline V lookup: CDR1 SNHLY, CDR2 FYNNEI. With 7 bases removed from V and 6 bases from J, the gap between germline ends came to 9 bases. CDR3 bases: TGTGCCAGCACCCCGGTTAATGGCTACACCTTC. Translating it yields CASTPVNGYTF.

This clonotype was counted a few times. The gene calls are TRBV7-9 and TRBJ1-5; no clear D. V gave up 1 base and J gave up 4 bases, with 11 bases separating them. There are 15 residues in the CDR3. CDR1 is SEHNR and CDR2 is FQNEAQ in the germline V gene (reference sequence). The CDR3 here is CASSLEVLGNQPQHF. DNA of the CDR3: TGTGCCAGCAGCTTAGAGGTGCTCGGGAATCAGCCCCAGCATTTT.

The rearrangement joins TRBV10-3 to TRBJ2-7, with 8 bases fitting TRBD2. The CDR3 is made up of 13 amino acids. With 9 bases clipped from V and 2 bases from J, the junction kept 6 bases outside the gene matches. Germline V gene lookup returns CDR1 ENHRY and CDR2 SYGVKD. The CDR3 protein is CAIAGGPTYEQYV. CDR3 nucleotide sequence: TGTGCCATTGCGGGGGGCCCTACCTACGAGCAGTACGTC.

Only a few counts were recorded for this clonotype. The chain has TRBV4-1 and TRBJ2-3; 7 bases are a match to TRBD1. The CDR3 is 17 amino acids. Per germline, CDR1 MGHRA and CDR2 YSYEKL. After removal of 1 base from V and 2 bases from J, the junction contained 9 bases not matched to a gene. The DNA of the CDR3 is TGCGCCAGCAGCCAAGTTTGGTCGGGACAGATCACAGATACGCAGTATTTT. As protein: CASSQVWSGQITDTQYF.

The chain combines TRBV27 with TRBJ2-3; 9 bases align to TRBD2. The CDR3 totals 15 residues. Trimming took 3 bases from V and 3 from J; bases not matched to a gene: 4. Germline assignment: CDR1 MNHEY and CDR2 SMNVEV (reference sequence). CDR3 in DNA: TGTGCCAGCAGTTTTGGGGGACTAGCTACAGATACGCAGTATTTT. It yields the protein CASSFGGLATDTQYF.

The CDR3: CASIRQRTGNQPQHF. CDR3 nucleotides: TGTGCCAGCATCCGACAGAGGACGGGGAATCAGCCCCAGCATTTT. The chain uses TRBV6-6 and TRBJ1-5; a weak D match, TRBD1 (5 bases). The V and J ends lost 7 bases and 4 bases respectively, with 17 bases between them. The CDR3 runs to 15 residues. CDR1 and CDR2 from the germline V gene are MNHNY and SVGAGI (reference sequence).

The chain carries TRBV7-3 and TRBJ2-7, with unresolved D. Per germline, CDR1 SGHTA and CDR2 FQGTGA. With 6 bases removed from V and 5 bases from J, the gap between germline ends came to 23 bases. There are 16 residues in the CDR3. In DNA, the CDR3 is TGTGCCAGCAGATGGACCCCAACCTGCCTATCGAACGAGCAGTACGTC. It is translated as CASRWTPTCLSNEQYV.

This clonotype has just a few counts. The rearrangement links TRBV6-1 to TRBJ2-7; TRBD1 aligns across 7 bases. Germline-derived CDR1 and CDR2 are MNHNS and SASEGT. The V gene end was trimmed by 5 bases and the J gene end by 0 bases; junction bases not matched to a gene: 7. This CDR3 is 15 amino acids long. For the CDR3, the DNA is TGTGCCAGCAGTTACAGGGGACAGAGCTCCTACGAGCAGTACGTC. Translating it yields CASSYRGQSSYEQYV.

V and J are TRBV18 and TRBJ2-7; 7 bases are a match to TRBD2. J gave up 3 bases and V 0 bases, and 8 bases lay outside the gene matches. Looked up from germline, CDR1 is KGHSH and CDR2 is LQKENI. The CDR3 is 16 amino acids. CDR3 nucleotides: TGTGCCAGCTCACCACCATCGGCTAGCGGAAACTACGAGCAGTACTTC. Protein: CASSPPSASGNYEQYF.

V is TRBV6-2 or TRBV6-3 and J is TRBJ2-7; TRBD1 matches at 8 bases. CDR1 is MNHEY, CDR2 SVGEGT, per germline. The junction had 12 bases not matched to a gene; V was cut back by 5 bases and J by 6 bases. This CDR3 comprises 15 residues. The CDR3 region is CASSQWTGLEREQYV. In DNA, the CDR3 is TGTGCCAGCAGTCAATGGACAGGGTTGGAACGCGAGCAGTACGTC.